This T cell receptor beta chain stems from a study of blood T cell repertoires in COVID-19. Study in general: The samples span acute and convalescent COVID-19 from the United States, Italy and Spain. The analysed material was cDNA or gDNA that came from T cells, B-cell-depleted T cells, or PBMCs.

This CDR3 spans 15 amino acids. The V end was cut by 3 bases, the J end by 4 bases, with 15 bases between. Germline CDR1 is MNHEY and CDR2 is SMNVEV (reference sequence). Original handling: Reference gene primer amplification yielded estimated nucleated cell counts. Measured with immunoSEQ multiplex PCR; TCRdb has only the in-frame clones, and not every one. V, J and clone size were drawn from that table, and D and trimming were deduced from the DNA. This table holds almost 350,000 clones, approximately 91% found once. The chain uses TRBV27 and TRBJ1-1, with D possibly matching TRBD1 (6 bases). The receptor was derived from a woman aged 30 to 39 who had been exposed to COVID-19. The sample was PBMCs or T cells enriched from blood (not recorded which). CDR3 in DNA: TGTGCCAGCAGTTTGCGGGGGCTAGGAGGCACTGAAGCTTTCTTT. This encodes CASSLRGLGGTEAFF.